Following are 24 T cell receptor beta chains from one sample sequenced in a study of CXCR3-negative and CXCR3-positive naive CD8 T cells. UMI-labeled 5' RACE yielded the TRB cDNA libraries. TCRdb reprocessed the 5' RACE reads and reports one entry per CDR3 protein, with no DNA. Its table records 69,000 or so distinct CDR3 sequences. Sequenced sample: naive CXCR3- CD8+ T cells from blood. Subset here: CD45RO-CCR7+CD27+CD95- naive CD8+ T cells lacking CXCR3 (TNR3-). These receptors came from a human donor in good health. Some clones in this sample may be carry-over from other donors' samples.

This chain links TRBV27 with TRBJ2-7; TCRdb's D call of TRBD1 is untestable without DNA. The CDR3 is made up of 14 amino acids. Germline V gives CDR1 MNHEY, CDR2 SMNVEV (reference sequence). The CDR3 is CASSLTGDSYEQYF.

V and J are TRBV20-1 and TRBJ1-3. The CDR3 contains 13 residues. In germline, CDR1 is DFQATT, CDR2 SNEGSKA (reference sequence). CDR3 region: CSARIKRGNTIYF.

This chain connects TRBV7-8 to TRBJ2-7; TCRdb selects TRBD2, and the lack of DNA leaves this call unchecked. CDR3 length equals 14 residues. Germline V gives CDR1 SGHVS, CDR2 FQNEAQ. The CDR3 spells CASSLLAGQYGQYF.

CDR3 sequence reads: CASSVEGLHTDTQYF. The rearrangement links TRBV9 to TRBJ2-3; TCRdb outputs TRBD2, but without DNA this stays unchecked. The germline gives CDR1 SGDLS, CDR2 YYNGEE. The CDR3 contains 15 residues. The entire variable domain, with the rest obtained from reference TRBV9 and TRBJ2-3, is as follows: DSGVTQTPKHLITATGQRVTLRCSPRSGDLSVYWYQQSLDQGLQFLIQYYNGEERAKGNILERFSAQQFPDLHSELNLSSLELGDSALYFCASSVEGLHTDTQYFGPGTRLTVL.

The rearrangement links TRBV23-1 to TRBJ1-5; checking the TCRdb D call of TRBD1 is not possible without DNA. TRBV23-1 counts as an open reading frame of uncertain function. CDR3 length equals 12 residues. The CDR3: CATTGSNQPQHF.

The CDR3 sequence: CSVEDQRGVGTSPQKLAKNIQYF. The chain joins TRBV29-1 to TRBJ2-4; TCRdb names TRBD2, which stays unverified in the absence of DNA. Germline V gene lookup returns CDR1 SQVTM and CDR2 ANQGSEA. CDR3 length: 23 residues.

The CDR3 reads CASSLLDRSENEQFF. This chain joins TRBV27 and TRBJ2-1; absent DNA, TCRdb's TRBD1 call cannot be checked. This CDR3 comprises 15 residues. Germline V gene data show CDR1 as MNHEY and CDR2 as SMNVEV (reference sequence).

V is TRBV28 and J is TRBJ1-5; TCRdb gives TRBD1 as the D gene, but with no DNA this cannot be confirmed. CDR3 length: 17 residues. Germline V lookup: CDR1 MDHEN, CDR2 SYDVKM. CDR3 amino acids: CASSPPDRAVSDQPQHF.

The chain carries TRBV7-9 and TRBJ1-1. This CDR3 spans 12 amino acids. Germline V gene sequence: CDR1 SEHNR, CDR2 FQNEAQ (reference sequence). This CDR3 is CASSLGGPEAFF.

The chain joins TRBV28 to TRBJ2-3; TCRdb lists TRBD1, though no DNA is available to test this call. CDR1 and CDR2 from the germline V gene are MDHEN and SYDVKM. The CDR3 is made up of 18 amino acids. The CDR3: CASSLDSGTYRGIYTQYF.

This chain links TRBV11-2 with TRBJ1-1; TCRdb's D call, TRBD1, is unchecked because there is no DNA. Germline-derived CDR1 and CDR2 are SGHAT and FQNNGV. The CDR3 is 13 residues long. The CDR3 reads CASSFDRDTEAFF. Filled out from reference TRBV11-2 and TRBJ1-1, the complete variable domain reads EAGVAQSPRYKIIEKRQSVAFWCNPISGHATLYWYQQILGQGPKLLIQFQNNGVVDDSQLPKDRFSAERLKGVDSTLKIQPAKLEDSAVYLCASSFDRDTEAFFGQGTRLTVV.

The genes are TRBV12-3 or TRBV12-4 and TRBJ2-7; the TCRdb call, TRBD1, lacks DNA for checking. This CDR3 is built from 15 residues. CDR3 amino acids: CASSFPGTGDYEQYF.

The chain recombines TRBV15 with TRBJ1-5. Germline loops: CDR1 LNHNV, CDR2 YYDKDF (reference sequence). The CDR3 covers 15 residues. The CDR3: CATSSAGRGDEPQHF.

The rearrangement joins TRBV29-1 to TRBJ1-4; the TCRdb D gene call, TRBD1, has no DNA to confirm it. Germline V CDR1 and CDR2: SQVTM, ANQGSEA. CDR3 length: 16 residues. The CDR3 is CSARRQGEGANEKLFF.

CDR3 protein: CASSLDREQTDYGYTF. This chain uses TRBV11-2 with TRBJ1-2. Germline values: CDR1 SGHAT, CDR2 FQNNGV. The CDR3 spans 16 residues.

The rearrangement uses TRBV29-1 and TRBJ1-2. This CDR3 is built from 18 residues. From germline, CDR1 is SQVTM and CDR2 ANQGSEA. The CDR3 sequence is CSVEDWGGDRSPDYGYTF. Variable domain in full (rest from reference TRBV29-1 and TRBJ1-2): SAVISQKPSRDICQRGTSLTIQCQVDSQVTMMFWYRQQPGQSLTLIATANQGSEATYESGFVIDKFPISRPNLTFSTLTVSNMSPEDSSIYLCSVEDWGGDRSPDYGYTFGSGTRLTVV.

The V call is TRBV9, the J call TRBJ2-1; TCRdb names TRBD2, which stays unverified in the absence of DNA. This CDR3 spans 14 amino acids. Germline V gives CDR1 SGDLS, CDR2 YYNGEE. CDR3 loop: CASSVGPAAKRKFF.

The CDR3 spells CASGRAGGPRNEQFF. The V call is TRBV5-4, the J call TRBJ2-1; lacking DNA, the TRBD2 call made by TCRdb goes unchecked. CDR1 is SGHNT and CDR2 is YYREEE in the germline V gene (reference sequence). CDR3 size: 15 residues.

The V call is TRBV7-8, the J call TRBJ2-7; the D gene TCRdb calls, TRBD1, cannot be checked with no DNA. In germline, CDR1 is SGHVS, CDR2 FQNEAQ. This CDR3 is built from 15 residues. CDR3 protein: CASSSDRESSYEQYF.

The CDR3 loop reads CSASSGAELFF. The chain combines TRBV29-1 with TRBJ2-2; the D call from TCRdb, TRBD2, cannot be confirmed without DNA. CDR3 length: 11 amino acids. Germline CDR1 reads SQVTM; CDR2 reads ANQGSEA.

CDR3 amino acids: CATSRARQGRWKEQYF. The chain employs TRBV15 and TRBJ2-7; the D call from TCRdb, TRBD1, cannot be confirmed without DNA. This CDR3 spans 16 amino acids. From germline, CDR1 is LNHNV and CDR2 YYDKDF (reference sequence).

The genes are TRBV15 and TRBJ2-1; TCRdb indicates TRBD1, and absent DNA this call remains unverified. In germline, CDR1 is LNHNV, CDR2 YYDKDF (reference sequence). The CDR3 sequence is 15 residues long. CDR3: CATSVSGRTKAGQFF.

This CDR3 reads CASSPWTPDAEAFF. V and J are TRBV27 and TRBJ1-1; TCRdb reports TRBD1, a call that lacks DNA to check it against. This CDR3 contains 14 residues. Looked up from germline, CDR1 is MNHEY and CDR2 is SMNVEV (reference sequence).

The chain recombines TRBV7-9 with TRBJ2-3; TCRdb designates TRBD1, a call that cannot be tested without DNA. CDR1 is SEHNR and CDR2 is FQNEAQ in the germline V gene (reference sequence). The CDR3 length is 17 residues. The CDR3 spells CASSSHPSRGSTDTQYF.